A selection of T cell receptor beta chains follows, all from one sample in a study of cytomegalovirus exposure and HLA in healthy donors. Assay: immunoSEQ multiplex PCR; the TCRdb copy retains only in-frame clones and omits some. The data contain 60,000 to 75,000 clones, around 95% of them singletons. Source material: PBMCs. The source of these receptors is a woman aged 18-29 years in good health and CMV-seropositive. Both conserved end residues are part of each CDR3. The order of the fields is J gene, clone size, V gene, CDR3 length, D gene, CDR3 DNA, CDR3 protein. A D gene is named only where the DNA matches it firmly. Some rows have no size entry. The others give once, few or many, or a class for an expanded clone.

j_call: TRBJ2-4
clone_size: .
v_call: TRBV15
cdr3_length: 15
d_call: .
cdr3_nt: TGTGCCACCAGCCCCCAAGCGGGAGCCAAAAACATTCAGTACTTC
cdr3_aa: CATSPQAGAKNIQYF

j_call: TRBJ1-2
clone_size: .
v_call: TRBV18
cdr3_length: 13
d_call: .
cdr3_nt: TGTGCCAGCTCACCGGGGCAGCGAAATGGCTACACCTTC
cdr3_aa: CASSPGQRNGYTF

j_call: TRBJ1-2
clone_size: .
v_call: TRBV5-6
cdr3_length: 15
d_call: .
cdr3_nt: TGTGCCAGCAGCTTGGCAGTCTGGTCGGGGTCCGGCTACACCTTC
cdr3_aa: CASSLAVWSGSGYTF

j_call: TRBJ1-2
clone_size: .
v_call: TRBV4-1
cdr3_length: 14
d_call: .
cdr3_nt: TGCGCCAGCAGCGATGCGGGGGGGCGGAGGGGCTACACCTTC
cdr3_aa: CASSDAGGRRGYTF

j_call: TRBJ2-2
clone_size: few
v_call: TRBV6-5
cdr3_length: 16
d_call: .
cdr3_nt: TGTGCCAGCAGTTCCCCAGGTTCGCCTAAAGCCGGGGAGCTGTTTTTT
cdr3_aa: CASSSPGSPKAGELFF

j_call: TRBJ1-1
clone_size: .
v_call: TRBV6-1
cdr3_length: 11
d_call: .
cdr3_nt: TGTGTCAGTTGGAAGGGGACTGAAGCTTTCTTT
cdr3_aa: CVSWKGTEAFF

j_call: TRBJ2-7
clone_size: .
v_call: TRBV23-1
cdr3_length: 14
d_call: .
cdr3_nt: TGCGCCAGCAGGGGGCCTCCTGGTTGCTACGAGCAGTACTTC
cdr3_aa: CASRGPPGCYEQYF

j_call: TRBJ1-1
clone_size: once
v_call: TRBV27
cdr3_length: 14
d_call: .
cdr3_nt: TGTGCCAGCAGTACGTACCTTCACAGGTATGAAGCTTTCTTT
cdr3_aa: CASSTYLHRYEAFF

j_call: TRBJ1-1
clone_size: once
v_call: TRBV10-3
cdr3_length: 16
d_call: TRBD1
cdr3_nt: TGTGCCATCAGTGAGTCAGGGGACAGGGTTGATGCTGAAGCTTTCTTT
cdr3_aa: CAISESGDRVDAEAFF

j_call: TRBJ1-1
clone_size: .
v_call: TRBV27
cdr3_length: 14
d_call: .
cdr3_nt: TGTGCCAGCAGTTTATCGAGGGACTACACTGAAGCTTTCTTT
cdr3_aa: CASSLSRDYTEAFF

j_call: TRBJ1-6
clone_size: once
v_call: TRBV7-6
cdr3_length: 15
d_call: .
cdr3_nt: TGTGCCAGCAGCTTAGTCGGGGGGTATAATTCACCCCTCCACTTT
cdr3_aa: CASSLVGGYNSPLHF